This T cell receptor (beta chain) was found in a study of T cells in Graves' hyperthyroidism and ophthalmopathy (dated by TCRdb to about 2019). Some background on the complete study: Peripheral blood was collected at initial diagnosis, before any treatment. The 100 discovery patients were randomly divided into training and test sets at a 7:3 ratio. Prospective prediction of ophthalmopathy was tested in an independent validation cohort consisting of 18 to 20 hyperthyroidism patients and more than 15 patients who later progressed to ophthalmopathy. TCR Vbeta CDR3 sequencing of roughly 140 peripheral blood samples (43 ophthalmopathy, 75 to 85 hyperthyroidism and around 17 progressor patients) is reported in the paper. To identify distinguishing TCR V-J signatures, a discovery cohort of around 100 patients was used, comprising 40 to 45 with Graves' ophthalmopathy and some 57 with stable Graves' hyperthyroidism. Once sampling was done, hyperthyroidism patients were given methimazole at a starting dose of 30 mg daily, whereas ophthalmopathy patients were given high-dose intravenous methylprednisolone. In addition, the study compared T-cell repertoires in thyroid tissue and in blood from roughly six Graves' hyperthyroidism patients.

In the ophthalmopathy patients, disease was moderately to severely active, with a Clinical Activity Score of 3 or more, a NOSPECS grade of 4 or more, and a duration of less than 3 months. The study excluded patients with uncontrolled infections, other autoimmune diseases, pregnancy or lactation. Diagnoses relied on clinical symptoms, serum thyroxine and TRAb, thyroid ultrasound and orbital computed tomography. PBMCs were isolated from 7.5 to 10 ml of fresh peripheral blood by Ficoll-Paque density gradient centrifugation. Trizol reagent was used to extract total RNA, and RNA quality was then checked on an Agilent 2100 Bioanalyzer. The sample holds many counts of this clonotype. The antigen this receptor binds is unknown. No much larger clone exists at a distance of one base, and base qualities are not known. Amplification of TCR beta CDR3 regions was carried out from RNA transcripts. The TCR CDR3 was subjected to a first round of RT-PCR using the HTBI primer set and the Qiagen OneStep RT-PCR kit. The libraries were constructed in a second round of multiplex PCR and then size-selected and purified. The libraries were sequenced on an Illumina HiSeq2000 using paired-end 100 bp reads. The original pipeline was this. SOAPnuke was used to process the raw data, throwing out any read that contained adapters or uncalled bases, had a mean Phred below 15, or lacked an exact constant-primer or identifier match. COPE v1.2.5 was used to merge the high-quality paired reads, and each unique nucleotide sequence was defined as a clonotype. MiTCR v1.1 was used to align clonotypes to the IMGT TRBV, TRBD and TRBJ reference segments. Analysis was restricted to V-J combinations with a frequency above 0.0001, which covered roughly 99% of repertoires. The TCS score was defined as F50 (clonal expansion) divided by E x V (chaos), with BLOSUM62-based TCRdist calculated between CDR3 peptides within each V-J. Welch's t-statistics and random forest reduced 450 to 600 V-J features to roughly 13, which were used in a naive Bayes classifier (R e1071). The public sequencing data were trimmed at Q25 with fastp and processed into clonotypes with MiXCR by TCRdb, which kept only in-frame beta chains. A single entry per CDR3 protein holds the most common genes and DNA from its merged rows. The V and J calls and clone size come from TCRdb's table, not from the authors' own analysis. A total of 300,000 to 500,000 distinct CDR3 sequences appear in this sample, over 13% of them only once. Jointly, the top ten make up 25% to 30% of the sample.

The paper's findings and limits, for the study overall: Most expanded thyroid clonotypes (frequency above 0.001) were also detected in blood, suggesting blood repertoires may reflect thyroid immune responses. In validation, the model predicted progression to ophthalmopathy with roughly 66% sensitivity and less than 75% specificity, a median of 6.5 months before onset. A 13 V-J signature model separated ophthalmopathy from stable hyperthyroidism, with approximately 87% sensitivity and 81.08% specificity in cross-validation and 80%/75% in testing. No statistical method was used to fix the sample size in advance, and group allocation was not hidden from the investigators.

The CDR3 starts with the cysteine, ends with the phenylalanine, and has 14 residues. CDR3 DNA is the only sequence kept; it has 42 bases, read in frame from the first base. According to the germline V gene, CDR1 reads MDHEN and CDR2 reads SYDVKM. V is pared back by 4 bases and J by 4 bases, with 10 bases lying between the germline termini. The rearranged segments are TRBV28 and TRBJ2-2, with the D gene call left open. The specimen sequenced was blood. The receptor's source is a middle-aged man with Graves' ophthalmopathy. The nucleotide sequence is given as TGTGCCAGCAGTTCAGGACCGGGCACCGGGGAGCTGTTTTTT. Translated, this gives CASSSGPGTGELFF. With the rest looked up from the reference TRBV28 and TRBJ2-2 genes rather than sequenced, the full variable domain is DVKVTQSSRYLVKRTGEKVFLECVQDMDHENMFWYRQDPGLGLRLIYFSYDVKMKEKGDIPEGYSVSREKKERFSLILESASTNQTSMYLCASSSGPGTGELFFGEGSRLTVL.